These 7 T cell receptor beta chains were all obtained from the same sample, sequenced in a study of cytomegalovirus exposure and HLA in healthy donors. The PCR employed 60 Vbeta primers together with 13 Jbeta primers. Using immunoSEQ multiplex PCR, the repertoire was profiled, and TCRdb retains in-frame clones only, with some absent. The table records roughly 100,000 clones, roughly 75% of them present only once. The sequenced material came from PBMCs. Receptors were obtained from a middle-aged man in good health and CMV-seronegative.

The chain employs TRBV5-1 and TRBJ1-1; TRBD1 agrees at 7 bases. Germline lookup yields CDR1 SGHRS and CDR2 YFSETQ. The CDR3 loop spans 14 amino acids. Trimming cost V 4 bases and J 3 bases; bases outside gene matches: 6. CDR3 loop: CASSAQGWDTEAFF. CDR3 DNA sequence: TGCGCCAGCAGCGCACAGGGGTGGGACACTGAAGCTTTCTTT.

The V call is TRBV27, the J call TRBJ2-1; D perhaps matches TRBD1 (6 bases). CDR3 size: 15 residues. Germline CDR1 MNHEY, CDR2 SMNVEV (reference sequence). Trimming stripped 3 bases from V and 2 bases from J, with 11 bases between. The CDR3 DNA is TGTGCCAGCAGTTTTCGGACAGATACCTACAATGAGCAGTTCTTC. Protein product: CASSFRTDTYNEQFF.

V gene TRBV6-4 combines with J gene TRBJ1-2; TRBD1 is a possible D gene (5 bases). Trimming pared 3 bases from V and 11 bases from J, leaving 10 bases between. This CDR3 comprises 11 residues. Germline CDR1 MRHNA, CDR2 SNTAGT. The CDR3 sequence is CASSEGGKYTF. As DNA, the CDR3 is TGTGCCAGCAGTGAGGGGGGGAAGTACACCTTC.

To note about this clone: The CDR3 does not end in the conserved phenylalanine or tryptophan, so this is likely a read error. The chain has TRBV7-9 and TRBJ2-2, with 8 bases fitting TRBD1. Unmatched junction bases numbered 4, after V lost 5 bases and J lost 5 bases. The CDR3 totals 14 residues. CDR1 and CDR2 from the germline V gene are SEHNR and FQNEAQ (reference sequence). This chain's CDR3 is CASSPRTGTGELFL. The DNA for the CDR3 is TGTGCCAGCAGCCCAAGGACAGGGACCGGGGAGCTGTTTCTT.

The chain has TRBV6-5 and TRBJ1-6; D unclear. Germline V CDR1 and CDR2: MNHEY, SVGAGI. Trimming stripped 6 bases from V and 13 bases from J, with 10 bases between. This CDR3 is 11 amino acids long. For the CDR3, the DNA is TGTGCCAGCAGGCTAGGTGGTCCCCTCCACTTT. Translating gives CASRLGGPLHF.

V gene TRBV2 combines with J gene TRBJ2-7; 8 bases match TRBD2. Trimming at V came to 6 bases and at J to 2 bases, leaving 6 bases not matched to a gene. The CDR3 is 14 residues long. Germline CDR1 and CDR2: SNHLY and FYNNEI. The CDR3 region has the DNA TGTGCCAGCAGGTTAGCGGGGCACACCTACGAGCAGTACTTC. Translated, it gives CASRLAGHTYEQYF. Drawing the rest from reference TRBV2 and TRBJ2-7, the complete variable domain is EPEVTQTPSHQVTQMGQEVILRCVPISNHLYFYWYRQILGQKVEFLVSFYNNEISEKSEIFDDQFSVERPDGSNFTLKIRSTKLEDSAMYFCASRLAGHTYEQYFGPGTRLTVT.

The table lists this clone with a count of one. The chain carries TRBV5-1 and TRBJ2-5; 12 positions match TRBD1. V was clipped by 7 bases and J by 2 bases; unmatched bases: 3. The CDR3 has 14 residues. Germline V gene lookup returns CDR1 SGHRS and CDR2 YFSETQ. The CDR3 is CASRDRGRQETQYF. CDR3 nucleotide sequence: TGCGCCAGCCGGGACAGGGGGCGACAAGAGACCCAGTACTTC. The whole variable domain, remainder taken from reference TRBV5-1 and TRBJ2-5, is KAGVTQTPRYLIKTRGQQVTLSCSPISGHRSVSWYQQTPGQGLQFLFEYFSETQRNKGNFPGRFSGRQFSNSRSEMNVSTLELGDSALYLCASRDRGRQETQYFGPGTRLLVL.